This T cell receptor (beta chain) stems from a study of blood T cells in healthy people across ages. About this clonotype: What it binds is not known.

General study points: Long-lived donors had more naive CD4+ cells and higher diversity than aged donors. PBMCs left unsorted prevented a conclusive naive versus antigen-experienced comparison.

Donors were systemically healthy Caucasian individuals from Russia aged about 6 to 90 years. PCR was performed a second time for about 7 to 11 cycles using a sample-barcoded 5' primer and a J-beta primer mix. One entry per CDR3 protein results from TCRdb running MiXCR on the 5' RACE reads. The data hold 700,000 to 800,000 distinct CDR3 sequences, with around 46% observed a single time. The CDR3 covers 16 residues. Germline lookup yields CDR1 SGHTA and CDR2 FQGTGA. V gave up 1 base and J gave up 0 bases, with 9 bases separating them. The chain has TRBV7-3 and TRBJ2-2; no clear D gene. This sequence originates from a woman aged 55 to 70 in good health. The sample comprised blood. The CDR3 is CASSLRLTSNTGELFF. Written as DNA, the CDR3 is TGTGCCAGCAGCTTAAGGTTAACCTCGAACACCGGGGAGCTGTTTTTT.